Below, 12 T cell receptor beta chains from the same sample are listed, as sequenced in a study of CD8 T cells in ankylosing spondylitis. Study findings and constraints: Blood from ankylosing spondylitis patients appeared to carry a characteristic eight-variant TCR beta motif.

From the 5' RACE reads, TCRdb called clonotypes with MiXCR, one entry per CDR3 protein. The table records under 950,000 distinct CDR3 sequences, roughly 20% of them present only once. The antigens for these receptors are not known. Sequenced sample: blood, either unsorted or a sorted T cell fraction (not recorded which). The receptors derive from a male donor with ankylosing spondylitis.

This chain links TRBV5-1 with TRBJ2-7; possibly TRBD1 or TRBD2 for D (6 bases each). V dropped 3 bases and J dropped 6 bases, with 19 bases sitting between them. The germline V gene encodes CDR1 SGHRS and CDR2 YFSETQ. The CDR3 loop spans 15 amino acids. The DNA for the CDR3 is TGCGCCAGCAGCTCCGGGGGAGACAGGCCGGGCGAGCAGTACTTC. Encoded protein: CASSSGGDRPGEQYF.

At least ten counts were recorded for this clonotype. The CDR3 DNA follows: TGCGCCAGCAGCTTAGGCGCGAACACTGAAGCTTTCTTT. It codes for CASSLGANTEAFF. The V call is TRBV5-1, the J call TRBJ1-1; D gene ambiguous. The CDR3 extends over 13 amino acids. The germline V gene has CDR1 SGHRS and CDR2 YFSETQ. V was cut by 2 bases and J by 1 base, with 6 bases left in between.

This chain links TRBV7-8 with TRBJ2-6, with D perhaps TRBD1 or TRBD2 (5 bases each). The CDR3 runs to 18 residues. Germline CDR1 SGHVS, CDR2 FQNEAQ. Trimming removed 2 bases from V and 4 bases from J, with 18 bases in between. The CDR3 DNA reads as TGTGCCAGCAGCTTACGGGACCGAGTATTTATGGGGGCCAACGTCCTGACTTTC. Translated, it gives CASSLRDRVFMGANVLTF.

The rearrangement links TRBV7-8 to TRBJ1-1; D remains ambiguous. The CDR3 spans 14 residues. Germline assignment: CDR1 SGHVS and CDR2 FQNEAQ. The V end was cut by 5 bases, the J end by 4 bases, with 14 bases between. The DNA for the CDR3 is TGTGCCAGCAGCCCCTCCGGGGTAGGCACTGAAGCTTTCTTT. It specifies CASSPSGVGTEAFF.

This clonotype occurred a few times. The chain recombines TRBV27 with TRBJ2-5, with 7 positions matching TRBD1. Germline CDR1 is MNHEY and CDR2 is SMNVEV (reference sequence). The V gene end was trimmed by 4 bases and the J gene end by 3 bases; junction bases not matched to a gene: 8. The CDR3 covers 15 residues. The CDR3 loop is CASSSRGTVKETQYF. CDR3 in DNA: TGTGCCAGCAGTTCCCGAGGGACAGTGAAAGAGACCCAGTACTTC.

The chain joins TRBV3-1 to TRBJ2-7; tentatively, D is TRBD1 or TRBD2 (5 bases each). V was trimmed by 4 bases and J by 0 bases, leaving 16 bases between them. CDR3 length: 16 residues. Germline assignment: CDR1 LGHDT and CDR2 YNNKEL (reference sequence). The CDR3 spells CASSRAAGISSYEQYF. As DNA, the CDR3 is TGTGCCAGCAGCCGAGCGGCAGGGATAAGCTCCTACGAGCAGTACTTC.

This clonotype has a handful of counts. The J gene is TRBJ2-1, the V gene TRBV10-3; 11 positions match TRBD2. Trimming took 2 bases from V and 10 from J; bases not matched to a gene: 10. The germline CDR1 and CDR2 sequences are ENHRY and SYGVKD. The CDR3 runs 16 residues. The CDR3 sequence is CAISELLAGGRPEQFF. The CDR3 DNA is TGTGCCATCAGTGAGCTCTTAGCGGGAGGGAGGCCGGAGCAGTTCTTC.

The chain joins TRBV6-5 to TRBJ1-1, with unresolved D. The CDR3 has 14 amino acids. V lost 6 bases and J 0 bases, leaving 11 bases between the germline ends. Looked up from germline, CDR1 is MNHEY and CDR2 is SVGAGI. This CDR3 is CASRYLGMNTEAFF. The CDR3 bases are TGTGCCAGCAGGTATTTGGGCATGAACACTGAAGCTTTCTTT.

The gene calls are TRBV2 and TRBJ2-7; D is perhaps TRBD1 (6 bases). Per the germline V gene, CDR1 is SNHLY and CDR2 is FYNNEI. The CDR3 totals 13 residues. V gave up 10 bases and J gave up 0 bases, with 13 bases separating them. The chain's CDR3 is CATTQGVSYEQYF. CDR3 DNA sequence: TGTGCCACCACACAGGGAGTCTCCTACGAGCAGTACTTC. Looking up the rest from reference TRBV2 and TRBJ2-7 gives the full variable domain: EPEVTQTPSHQVTQMGQEVILRCVPISNHLYFYWYRQILGQKVEFLVSFYNNEISEKSEIFDDQFSVERPDGSNFTLKIRSTKLEDSAMYFCATTQGVSYEQYFGPGTRLTVT.

This clonotype was recorded a few times. The V and J genes are TRBV5-1 and TRBJ2-2; 11 bases line up with TRBD2. Germline loops: CDR1 SGHRS, CDR2 YFSETQ. There are 16 residues in the CDR3. The V segment lost 4 bases and the J segment 4 bases; nucleotides outside the gene matches: 6. CDR3 region: CASSQGTSGGTGELFF. CDR3 DNA: TGCGCCAGCAGCCAGGGGACTAGCGGAGGCACCGGGGAGCTGTTTTTT.

The J gene is TRBJ2-3, the V gene TRBV20-1; the D is unclear. This CDR3 is 13 amino acids long. CDR1 is DFQATT, CDR2 SNEGSKA, per germline (reference sequence). V was pared by 4 bases and J by 2 bases, with 10 bases between. The CDR3 spells CSATPPLTDTQYF. The CDR3 nucleotides are TGCAGTGCTACACCGCCTCTCACAGATACGCAGTATTTT.

This clonotype showed up many times. This chain joins TRBV12-3 or TRBV12-4 and TRBJ1-1; no firm D call. Deletions cut 3 bases from V and 0 bases from J, with 11 bases between. The CDR3 is 15 amino acids. CDR3 loop: CASSFSSKVNTEAFF. The CDR3, as DNA: TGTGCCAGCAGTTTTTCGAGCAAGGTGAACACTGAAGCTTTCTTT.